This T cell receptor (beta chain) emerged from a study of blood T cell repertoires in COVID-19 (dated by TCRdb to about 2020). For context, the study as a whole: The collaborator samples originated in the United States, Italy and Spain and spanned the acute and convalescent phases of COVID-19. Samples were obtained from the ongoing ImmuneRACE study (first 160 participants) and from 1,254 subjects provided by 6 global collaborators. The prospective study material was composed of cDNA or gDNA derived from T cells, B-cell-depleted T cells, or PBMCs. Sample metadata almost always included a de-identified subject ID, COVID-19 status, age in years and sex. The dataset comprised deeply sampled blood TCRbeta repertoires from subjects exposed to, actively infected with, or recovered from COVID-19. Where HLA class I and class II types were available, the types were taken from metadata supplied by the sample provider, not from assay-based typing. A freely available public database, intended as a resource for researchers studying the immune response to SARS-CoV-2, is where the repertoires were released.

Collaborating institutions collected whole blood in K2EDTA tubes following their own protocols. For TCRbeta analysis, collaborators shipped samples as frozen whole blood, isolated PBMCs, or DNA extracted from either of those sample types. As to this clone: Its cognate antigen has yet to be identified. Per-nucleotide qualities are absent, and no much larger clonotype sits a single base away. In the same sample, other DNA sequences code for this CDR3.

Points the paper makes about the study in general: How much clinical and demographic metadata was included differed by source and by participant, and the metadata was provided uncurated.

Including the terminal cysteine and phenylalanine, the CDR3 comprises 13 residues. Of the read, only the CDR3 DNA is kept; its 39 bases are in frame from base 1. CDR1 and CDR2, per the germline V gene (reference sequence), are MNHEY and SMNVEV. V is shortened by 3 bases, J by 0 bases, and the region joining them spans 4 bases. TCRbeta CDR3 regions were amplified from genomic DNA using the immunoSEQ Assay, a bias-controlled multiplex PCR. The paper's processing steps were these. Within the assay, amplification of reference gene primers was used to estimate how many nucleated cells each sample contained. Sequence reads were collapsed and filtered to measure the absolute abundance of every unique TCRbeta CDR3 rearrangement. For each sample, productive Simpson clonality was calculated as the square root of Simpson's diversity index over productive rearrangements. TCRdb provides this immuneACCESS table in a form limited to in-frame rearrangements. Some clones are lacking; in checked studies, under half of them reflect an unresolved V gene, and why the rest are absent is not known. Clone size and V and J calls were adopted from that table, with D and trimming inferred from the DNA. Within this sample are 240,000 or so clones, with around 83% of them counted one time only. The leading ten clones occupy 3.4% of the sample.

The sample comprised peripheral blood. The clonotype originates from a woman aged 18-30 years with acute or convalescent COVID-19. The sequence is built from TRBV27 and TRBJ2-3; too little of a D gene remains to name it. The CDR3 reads CASSLSSTDTQYF. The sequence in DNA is TGTGCCAGCAGTTTGAGTAGCACAGATACGCAGTATTTT.